This T cell receptor (beta chain) was identified in a study of tumor and adjacent non-tumor tissue in lung cancer. Study in general: There were fewer than 15 adenocarcinoma, 2 squamous cell carcinoma and 1 small cell lung cancer cases. Study results and limitations: Normal lung showed higher cumulative top 100 clone frequency than tumor. Significantly higher TCR diversity was found in tumor than normal lung.

RNA was extracted from bulk tissue without any cell sorting. Newly diagnosed lung cancer patients had thoracic surgery in China, August–late 2014, without prior chemotherapy. Germline V gene data show CDR1 as MGHRA and CDR2 as YSYEKL. The CDR3 totals 16 residues. The library came from three nested PCR rounds adapted from ARM-PCR protocols. Each CDR3 protein is one row after TCRdb ran MiXCR on the multiplex PCR reads. The table records about 120,000 distinct CDR3 sequences, 84% of them present only once. This clonotype has just one count. Its antigen is as yet unknown. One junction end does not reproduce the germline sequence, and a read error may be involved.

This chain uses TRBV4-1 with TRBJ1-4; TRBD1 aligns across 8 bases. The sequence came from a man aged 65-85 years with non-small cell lung cancer. Material for sequencing was lung tumor tissue. The CDR3 loop is CASNQVRGQGSEKLFF. DNA of the CDR3: TGCGCCAGCAACCAAGTACGAGGACAGGGTAGTGAAAAACTGTTTTTT.